Below, 4 T cell receptor beta chains from the same sample are listed, as sequenced in a study of cytomegalovirus exposure and HLA in healthy donors. PCR used 60 Vbeta primers and 13 Jbeta primers. Profiled with immunoSEQ multiplex PCR; TCRdb holds only in-frame clones, not every one. The table shows 100,000 to 150,000 clones, with over 70% occurring only once. The sequencing input was PBMCs. All receptors come from a female donor in good health and CMV-seronegative.

The chain carries TRBV6-5 and TRBJ2-1; 11 positions agree with TRBD2. Trimming at V came to 0 bases and at J to 7 bases, leaving 2 bases not matched to a gene. This CDR3 region has 15 residues. Germline V CDR1 and CDR2: MNHEY, SVGAGI. DNA for the CDR3: TGTGCCAGCAGTTACTCCCCTAGCGGGAGGAATGAGCAGTTCTTC. Translated, it gives CASSYSPSGRNEQFF.

This rearrangement joins TRBV7-8 to TRBJ1-6; perhaps TRBD1 as D (6 bases). Per germline, CDR1 SGHVS and CDR2 FQNEAQ. The V end was cut by 6 bases, the J end by 0 bases, with 15 bases between. The length of the CDR3 is 17 residues. DNA for the CDR3: TGTGCCAGCAGGACTACAGGGTCGGGCTCCTATAATTCACCCCTCCACTTT. It is translated as CASRTTGSGSYNSPLHF.

The genes are TRBV2 and TRBJ2-7; 7 nucleotides match TRBD1. Germline lookup yields CDR1 SNHLY and CDR2 FYNNEI. The V gene end was trimmed by 6 bases and the J gene end by 5 bases; junction bases not matched to a gene: 10. This CDR3 is 14 amino acids long. The CDR3 spells CASRREQGSNEQYF. CDR3 sequence (DNA): TGTGCCAGCAGGAGGGAACAGGGGTCCAACGAGCAGTACTTC.

This chain connects TRBV4-2 to TRBJ2-1; 11 bases are shared with TRBD2. Per germline, CDR1 LGHNA and CDR2 YNFKEQ. CDR3 size: 16 residues. J lost 4 bases, V lost 3 bases, and 5 bases had no gene match. The CDR3: CASSHHRLAGYNEQFF. The CDR3, as DNA: TGTGCCAGCAGCCACCACCGACTAGCGGGGTACAATGAGCAGTTCTTC.